This T cell receptor beta chain was recovered during a study of blood T cell repertoires in COVID-19. For the study at large: Acute and convalescent COVID-19 samples came from the United States, Italy and Spain. Sources were T cells, B-cell-depleted T cells, or PBMCs; the material itself was cDNA or gDNA.

Authors' analysis steps: Estimation of nucleated cell counts was performed using reference gene primer amplification. Profiled with immunoSEQ multiplex PCR; TCRdb holds only in-frame clones, not every one. Clone size and the V and J calls come from that table; the DNA yielded D and trimming. The sample includes about 19,000 clones, about 87% of them seen just once. The CDR3 is 15 amino acids. The V segment lost 6 bases and the J segment 4 bases; nucleotides outside the gene matches: 7. CDR1 and CDR2 (germline): SGHDN, FVKESK. The receptor's source is a human donor in a cohort sampled during active COVID-19. The donor label of this sample is uncertain. V and J are TRBV14 and TRBJ2-5; 11 bases align to TRBD1. The specimen sequenced was peripheral blood. CDR3: CASSRRTGGAETQYF. The CDR3 coding sequence is TGTGCCAGCAGTCGACGGACAGGGGGCGCAGAGACCCAGTACTTC.